This TCR beta chain was retrieved from a study of T cells in localized non-small cell lung cancer. Whole-study findings and limits: An association was observed between higher blood T cell density and longer overall survival. T cell clonality was highest in uninvolved adjacent lung, above tumor. A median of approximately 54 clones ranked among the top 100 in tumor appeared in adjacent lung. Heterogeneity within the tumor remains possible, as just one region underwent sequencing.

As for this clone: As yet, its antigen is unknown.

Sequencing was performed with immunoSEQ multiplex PCR; in TCRdb, only in-frame clones are kept and a portion is missing. The sample includes around 130,000 clones, around 90% of them seen just once. CDR1 and CDR2 (germline): SQVTM, ANQGSEA. The CDR3 totals 12 residues. Trimming removed 7 bases at V and 1 base at J, with 8 bases between. The receptor was derived from a female donor over 55 with stage I lung adenocarcinoma. The genes are TRBV29-1 and TRBJ2-1; D perhaps matches TRBD1 (6 bases). Sequencing used peripheral blood, obtained before any cancer treatment. CDR3 nucleotides: TGCAGCGGGACAGTTTCCTACAATGAGCAGTTCTTC. Its protein product is CSGTVSYNEQFF.